This record looks at one T cell receptor beta chain sequence and its context. The data stem from a study of T cells in localized non-small cell lung cancer. This CDR3 comprises 16 residues. V was pared by 3 bases and J by 6 bases, with 20 bases between. In germline, CDR1 is MNHNS, CDR2 SASEGT. Measured with immunoSEQ multiplex PCR; TCRdb has only the in-frame clones, and not every one. The data show fewer than 25,000 clones, around 90% seen once. The TCR was taken from a male donor aged 60 or older with stage I squamous cell lung carcinoma. The chain employs TRBV6-1 and TRBJ1-2; D is perhaps TRBD1 (5 bases). This material consisted of peripheral blood, taken before any cancer treatment. The CDR3 spells CASSEKPWGRADGYTF. The CDR3 nucleotides are TGTGCCAGCAGTGAGAAACCTTGGGGGAGGGCTGATGGCTACACCTTC.